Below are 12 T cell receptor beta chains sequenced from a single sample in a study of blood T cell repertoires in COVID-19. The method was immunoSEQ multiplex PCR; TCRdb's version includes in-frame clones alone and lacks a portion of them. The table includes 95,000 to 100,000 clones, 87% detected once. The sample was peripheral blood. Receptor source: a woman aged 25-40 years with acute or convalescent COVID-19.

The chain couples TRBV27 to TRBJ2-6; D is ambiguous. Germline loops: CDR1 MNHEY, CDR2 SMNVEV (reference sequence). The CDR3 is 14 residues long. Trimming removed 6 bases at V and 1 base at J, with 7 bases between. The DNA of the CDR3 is TGTGCCAGCAGGCTAGGATCTGGGGCCAACGTCCTGACTTTC. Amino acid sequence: CASRLGSGANVLTF.

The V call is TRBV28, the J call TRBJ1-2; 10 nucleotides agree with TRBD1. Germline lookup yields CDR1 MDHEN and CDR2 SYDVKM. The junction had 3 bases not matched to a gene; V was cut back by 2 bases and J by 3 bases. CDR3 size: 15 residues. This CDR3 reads CASSLRTGGDYGYTF. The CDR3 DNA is TGTGCCAGCAGTTTACGGACAGGGGGGGACTATGGCTACACCTTC.

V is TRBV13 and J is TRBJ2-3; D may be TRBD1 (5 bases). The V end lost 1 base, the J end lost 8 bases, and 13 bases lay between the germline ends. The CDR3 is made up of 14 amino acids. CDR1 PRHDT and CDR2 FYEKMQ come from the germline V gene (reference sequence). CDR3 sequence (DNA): TGTGCCAGCAGCTTAGAGGACGCTAGGGGTACGCAGTATTTT. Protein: CASSLEDARGTQYF.

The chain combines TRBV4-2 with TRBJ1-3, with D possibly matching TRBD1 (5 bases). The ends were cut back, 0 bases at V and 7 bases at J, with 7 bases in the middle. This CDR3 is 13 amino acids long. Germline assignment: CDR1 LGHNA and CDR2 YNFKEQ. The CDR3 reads CASSQDAGNTIYF. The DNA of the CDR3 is TGTGCCAGCAGCCAAGATGCAGGGAACACCATATATTTT.

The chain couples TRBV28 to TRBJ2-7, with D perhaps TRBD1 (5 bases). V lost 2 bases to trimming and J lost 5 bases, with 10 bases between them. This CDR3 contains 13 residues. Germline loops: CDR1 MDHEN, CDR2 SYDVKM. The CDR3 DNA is TGTGCCAGCAGTTTACCCGCCAGGGACGAGCAGTACTTC. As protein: CASSLPARDEQYF.

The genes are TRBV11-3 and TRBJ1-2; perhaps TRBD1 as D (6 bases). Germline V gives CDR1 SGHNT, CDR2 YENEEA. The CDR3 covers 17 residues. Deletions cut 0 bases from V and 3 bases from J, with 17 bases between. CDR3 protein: CASSLERESRGDYGYTF. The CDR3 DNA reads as TGTGCCAGCAGCTTAGAAAGGGAGAGCAGGGGAGACTATGGCTACACCTTC.

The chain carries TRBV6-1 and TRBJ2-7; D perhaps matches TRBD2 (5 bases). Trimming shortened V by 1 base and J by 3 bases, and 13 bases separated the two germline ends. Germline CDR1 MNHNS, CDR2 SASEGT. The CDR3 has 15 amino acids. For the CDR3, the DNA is TGTGCCAGCAGTGAAGTATGGGGTGGAGGCTACGAGCAGTACTTC. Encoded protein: CASSEVWGGGYEQYF.

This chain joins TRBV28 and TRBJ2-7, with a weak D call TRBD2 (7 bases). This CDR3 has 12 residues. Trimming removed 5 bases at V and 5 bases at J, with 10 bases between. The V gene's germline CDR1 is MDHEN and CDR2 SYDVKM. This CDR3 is CASSTGGNEQYF. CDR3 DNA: TGTGCCAGCAGTACGGGGGGCAACGAGCAGTACTTC.

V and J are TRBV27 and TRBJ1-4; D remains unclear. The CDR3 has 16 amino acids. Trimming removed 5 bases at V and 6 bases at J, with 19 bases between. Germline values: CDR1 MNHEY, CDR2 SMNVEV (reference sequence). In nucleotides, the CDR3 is TGTGCCAGCAGTCTGGGCGGGCAAGGGTTTGATGAAAAACTGTTTTTT. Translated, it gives CASSLGGQGFDEKLFF. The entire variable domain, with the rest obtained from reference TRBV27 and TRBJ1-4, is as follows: EAQVTQNPRYLITVTGKKLTVTCSQNMNHEYMSWYRQDPGLGLRQIYYSMNVEVTDKGDVPEGYKVSRKEKRNFPLILESPSPNQTSLYFCASSLGGQGFDEKLFFGSGTQLSVL.

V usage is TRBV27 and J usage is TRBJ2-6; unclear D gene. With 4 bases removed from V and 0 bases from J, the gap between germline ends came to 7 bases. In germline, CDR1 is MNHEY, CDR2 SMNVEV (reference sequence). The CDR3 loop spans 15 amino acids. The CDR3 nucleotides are TGTGCCAGCAGTTCGCGAGGCTCTGGGGCCAACGTCCTGACTTTC. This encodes CASSSRGSGANVLTF. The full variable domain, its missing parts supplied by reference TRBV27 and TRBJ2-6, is EAQVTQNPRYLITVTGKKLTVTCSQNMNHEYMSWYRQDPGLGLRQIYYSMNVEVTDKGDVPEGYKVSRKEKRNFPLILESPSPNQTSLYFCASSSRGSGANVLTFGAGSRLTVL.

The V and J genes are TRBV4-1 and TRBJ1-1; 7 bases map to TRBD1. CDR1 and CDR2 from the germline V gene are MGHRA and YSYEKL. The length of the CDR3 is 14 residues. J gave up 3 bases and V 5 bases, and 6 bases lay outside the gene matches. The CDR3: CASSSGQGDTEAFF. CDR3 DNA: TGCGCCAGCAGCTCCGGGCAGGGGGACACTGAAGCTTTCTTT.

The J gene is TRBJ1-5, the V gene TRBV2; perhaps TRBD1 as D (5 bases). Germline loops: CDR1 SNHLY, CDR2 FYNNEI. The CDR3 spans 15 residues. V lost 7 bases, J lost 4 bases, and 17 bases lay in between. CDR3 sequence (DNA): TGTGCCAGCAAAGGGACTGGGGGTGGAAATCAGCCCCAGCATTTT. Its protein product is CASKGTGGGNQPQHF.